The clone carrying this T cell receptor (beta chain) was detected only a few times. Germline CDR1 is SEHNR and CDR2 is FQNEAQ (reference sequence). Trimming took 5 bases from V and 7 from J; bases not matched to a gene: 9. The CDR3 is made up of 15 amino acids. This record belongs to a study of blood T cell repertoires in COVID-19. Authors' analysis steps: Reference gene primer amplification gave estimated nucleated cell counts. The protocol was immunoSEQ multiplex PCR, while the TCRdb copy is restricted to in-frame clones and leaves out a portion. V, J and clone size reflect that table, while D and trimming were determined from the DNA. The table records fewer than 600,000 clones, 75% to 90% of them present only once.

This TCR came from a young man with COVID-19, enrolled during active disease. The sequencing sample was made of peripheral blood. V gene TRBV7-9 combines with J gene TRBJ1-3; TRBD1 aligns across 9 bases. The CDR3, as DNA: TGTGCCAGCAGCCCTCAGGGACAGGGAAGGAACACCATATATTTT. It specifies CASSPQGQGRNTIYF. The variable domain in full, completed from reference TRBV7-9 and TRBJ1-3, reads DTGVSQNPRHKITKRGQNVTFRCDPISEHNRLYWYRQTLGQGPEFLTYFQNEAQLEKSRLLSDRFSAERPKGSFSTLEIQRTEQGDSAMYLCASSPQGQGRNTIYFGEGSWLTVV.